The rows below give T cell receptor beta chains drawn from one sample of a study of T cell repertoires in cytomegalovirus infection. TCRdb independently ran MiXCR on the reads; one entry per CDR3 protein. Among approximately 89,000 distinct CDR3 sequences listed, 25% to 30% were seen once. For these TCRs, the target antigens are not known. This material consisted of CD8+ T cells from cultured PBMCs, taken from culture after CMV antigen stimulation. These TCRs come from a human donor in good health (CMV status not recorded). Some clones in this sample may be carry-over from other donors' samples. Both conserved end residues are part of each CDR3. The D gene is left open where the match is weak. Part of the rows lack a size; the others show once, few, many or a class for expanded clones.

clone size	D gene	V gene	J gene	CDR3 DNA	CDR3 protein
.	.	TRBV5-4	TRBJ2-1	TGTGCCAGCAGCACGACCGGAGGGTCATTCAATGAGCAGTTCTTC	CASSTTGGSFNEQFF
few	TRBD1	TRBV4-2	TRBJ2-7	TGTGCCAGCAGCCAAGAACCGGACAGGGAAAACGAGCAGTACTTC	CASSQEPDRENEQYF
.	.	TRBV9	TRBJ1-1	TGTGCCAGTTCAAACAGGGAACCTGAAGCTTTCTTT	CASSNREPEAFF
.	TRBD1	TRBV19	TRBJ2-1	TGTGCCAGTAGTATAATATTTTTGACAGGGGAAGAAGGTGAGCAGTTCTTC	CASSIIFLTGEEGEQFF
few	.	TRBV27	TRBJ1-2	TGTGCCAGCAGTTTCACCCCGTCTAACTATGGCTACACCTTC	CASSFTPSNYGYTF
few	.	TRBV4-1	TRBJ1-1	TGCGCCAGCCGCAATCTCTTGAACACTGAAGCTTTCTTT	CASRNLLNTEAFF
many	TRBD1	TRBV5-4	TRBJ2-1	TGTGCCAGCAGCACTATCGACAGGGCCCATGAGCAGTTCTTC	CASSTIDRAHEQFF
few	.	TRBV7-2	TRBJ2-7	TGTGCCAGCCGGGACCTCGGAGACTACGAGCAGTACTTC	CASRDLGDYEQYF
medium-sized	.	TRBV12-3/TRBV12-4	TRBJ2-3	TGTGCCAGCAGTTCCCTTGGGGCGGGGACTAGCACAGATACGCAGTATTTT	CASSSLGAGTSTDTQYF
few	.	TRBV29-1	TRBJ1-2	TGCAGCGTTGAGGGGGGCTATGGCTACACCTTC	CSVEGGYGYTF
.	.	TRBV14	TRBJ2-1	TGTGCCAGCAGCCCCGACGGGGTGAAAGCCTACAATGAGCAGTTCTTC	CASSPDGVKAYNEQFF
.	TRBD1	TRBV7-2	TRBJ2-7	TGTGCCAGCAGCTTACAGGGGGCCCCGCTCCGCGAGCAGTACTTC	CASSLQGAPLREQYF
many	.	TRBV7-6	TRBJ1-1	TGTGCCAGCAGCTTTGGGCGGAATGAAGCTTTCTTT	CASSFGRNEAFF
.	.	TRBV5-5	TRBJ2-7	TGTGCCAGCAGCTTGGCCGAGGGGACCCTCTCCTACGAGCAGTACTTC	CASSLAEGTLSYEQYF
.	.	TRBV20-1	TRBJ2-7	TGCAGTGCTAGAGTCCCTAGCTCCTACGAGCAGTACTTC	CSARVPSSYEQYF
.	.	TRBV4-1	TRBJ1-2	TGCGCCAGCAGCCAAGATCGGTCGGCAGGGTACTATGGCTACACCTTC	CASSQDRSAGYYGYTF
.	.	TRBV28	TRBJ1-1	TGTGCCAGCAGTTTAGGGACACCGAACACTGAAGCTTTCTTT	CASSLGTPNTEAFF
.	.	TRBV2	TRBJ2-5	TGTGCCAGCAGTGAAGGAGGGCAGTCACAAGAGACCCAGTACTTC	CASSEGGQSQETQYF
once	TRBD2	TRBV4-1	TRBJ2-2	TGCGCCAGCAGCGAAGCAGGCGCGGGGGTCTATACCGGGGAGCTGTTTTTT	CASSEAGAGVYTGELFF
many	TRBD2	TRBV7-2	TRBJ2-3	TGTGCCAGCAGCTCGCTCGGGACTAGCGGGGGGACCACAGATACGCAGTATTTT	CASSSLGTSGGTTDTQYF
.	.	TRBV6-1	TRBJ1-5	TGTGCCAGCAGTGAAGGCAGGGGAAGCAATCAGCCCCAGCATTTT	CASSEGRGSNQPQHF
many	TRBD1	TRBV11-2	TRBJ2-5	TGTGCCAGCAGCTTAAGGGCAGGGGGCCAGGAGACCCAGTACTTC	CASSLRAGGQETQYF
.	.	TRBV3-1	TRBJ1-1	TGTGCCAGCAGCCAAGATCATGGGGGGACGAACACTGAAGCTTTCTTT	CASSQDHGGTNTEAFF
few	.	TRBV4-3	TRBJ2-2	TGCGCCAGCAGCCAATCGGCACGGAACTCGAACACCGGGGAGCTGTTTTTT	CASSQSARNSNTGELFF
.	TRBD2	TRBV7-8	TRBJ2-1	TGTGCCAGCAGCTTAGGACTAGCGGGGCAGTTCTTC	CASSLGLAGQFF
many	TRBD1	TRBV29-1	TRBJ1-2	TGCAGCGTTGAAGGTGGAGACAGGGCGGCCTATGGCTACACCTTC	CSVEGGDRAAYGYTF
few	.	TRBV20-1	TRBJ1-1	TGCAGTGCTCCGACTTGGGGAAGCACTGAAGCTTTCTTT	CSAPTWGSTEAFF
many	.	TRBV28	TRBJ2-3	TGTGCCAGCAGTTTAATTACCCTGGGGGTGGCTAGCACAGATACGCAGTATTTT	CASSLITLGVASTDTQYF
few	.	TRBV7-6	TRBJ2-7	TGTGCCAGCAGCTTACTCTCAACCGGCGAGCAGTACTTC	CASSLLSTGEQYF
.	.	TRBV6-5	TRBJ1-2	TGTGCCAGCACCTACTCGAGGGGCGCCGGCACTGGCTACACCTTC	CASTYSRGAGTGYTF
many	.	TRBV7-9	TRBJ1-1	TGTGCCAGCAGCAATTGGAAGAACACTGAAGCTTTCTTT	CASSNWKNTEAFF
.	.	TRBV7-3	TRBJ2-3	TGTGCCAGCAGCTTAGGAACGGGGGCAGATACGCAGTATTTT	CASSLGTGADTQYF
many	.	TRBV28	TRBJ1-1	TGTGCCAGCAGTTTACAGGGGCGCTATGAAGCTTTCTTT	CASSLQGRYEAFF
.	.	TRBV7-6	TRBJ2-1	TGTGCCAGCAGCTTAGCGCTTGGCGCTTCAGGCTATGAGCAGTTCTTC	CASSLALGASGYEQFF
.	.	TRBV28	TRBJ2-3	TGTGCCAGCAGCAAAACTTCGGATCTGGGCATGACAGATACGCAGTATTTT	CASSKTSDLGMTDTQYF
few	.	TRBV28	TRBJ2-1	TGTGCCAGCAGTTATAGGCTTCATGAGCAGTTCTTC	CASSYRLHEQFF
.	TRBD1	TRBV28	TRBJ1-2	TGTGCCAGCAGTTTGGGCCAGGGGGGTAACTATGGCTACACCTTC	CASSLGQGGNYGYTF
many	TRBD1	TRBV15	TRBJ2-1	TGTGCCACCAGCAGAGAAGGGACAGGGAGGAATGAGCAGTTCTTC	CATSREGTGRNEQFF
.	.	TRBV19	TRBJ1-1	TGTGCCAGTAGTCATGAGGGGGTTTTTCTGAGAACTGAAGCTTTCTTT	CASSHEGVFLRTEAFF
.	TRBD2	TRBV6-6	TRBJ2-1	TGTGCCAGCAGTTACGGGGGAGGGTGGTTTGAGCAGTTCTTC	CASSYGGGWFEQFF
.	.	TRBV6-8	TRBJ2-7	TGTGCCAGCAGCCTTGACCGGGGCCGTGCCTACGAGCAGTACTTC	CASSLDRGRAYEQYF
.	.	TRBV27	TRBJ2-7	TGTGCCAGCAGTTTATTGGGAGCCGATGAGCAGTACTTC	CASSLLGADEQYF
few	.	TRBV27	TRBJ1-4	TGTGCCAGCAGTTTGATGGGCCGTGGGAGTGAAAAACTGTTTTTT	CASSLMGRGSEKLFF
many	TRBD2	TRBV10-3	TRBJ2-3	TGTGCCATCAGCCGACTAGCGGGGGGTGTGGATACGCAGTATTTT	CAISRLAGGVDTQYF
few	.	TRBV12-3/TRBV12-4	TRBJ2-1	TGTGCCAGCAGTTTTAGTAGCTATGAGCAGTTCTTC	CASSFSSYEQFF
.	.	TRBV11-2	TRBJ1-5	TGTGCCAGCAGCGGATGGGGTCAGCCCCAGCATTTT	CASSGWGQPQHF
.	.	TRBV9	TRBJ1-6	TGTGCCAGCAGCGGACCCGCCTTGGGGAGTAATTCACCCCTCCACTTT	CASSGPALGSNSPLHF
few	TRBD1	TRBV28	TRBJ1-2	TGTGCCAGCAGTCCCACCGGGACAGGGAATGGCTACACCTTC	CASSPTGTGNGYTF
many	.	TRBV7-2	TRBJ2-2	TGTGCCAGCAGCTTATTGGGGGGAACCGGGGAGCTGTTTTTT	CASSLLGGTGELFF
few	TRBD1	TRBV19	TRBJ2-3	TGTGCCAGTAGCTGGACAGGGGGAGACACAGATACGCAGTATTTT	CASSWTGGDTDTQYF
.	TRBD1	TRBV19	TRBJ2-7	TGTGCCAGTAGTCTCCGGGACAGGGGGCCTTACGAGCAGTACTTC	CASSLRDRGPYEQYF
.	.	TRBV28	TRBJ2-4	TGTGCCAGCAGTTTAGTAGGGATTTTCCAAAACATTCAGTACTTC	CASSLVGIFQNIQYF
many	.	TRBV11-1	TRBJ1-1	TGTGCCAGCAGCTGGGACGGCTTAAACACTGAAGCTTTCTTT	CASSWDGLNTEAFF
few	.	TRBV12-3/TRBV12-4	TRBJ2-5	TGTGCCAGCAGTTTATCAGGGGCAGAGACCCAGTACTTC	CASSLSGAETQYF
.	TRBD2	TRBV7-3	TRBJ2-1	TGTGCCAGCAGCCTATATAGCGGGGGGGATTACAATGAGCAGTTCTTC	CASSLYSGGDYNEQFF
many	.	TRBV7-9	TRBJ2-7	TGTGCCAGCAGCTTAGCTGGCAGCGCCTACGAGCAGTACTTC	CASSLAGSAYEQYF
.	.	TRBV20-1	TRBJ2-2	TGCAGTGCAAACAGTGAAACCGGGGAGCTGTTTTTT	CSANSETGELFF
medium-sized	.	TRBV7-8	TRBJ1-3	TGTGCCAGCAGCCCCGAAGGAAACACCATATATTTT	CASSPEGNTIYF
.	.	TRBV7-8	TRBJ1-5	TGTGCCAGCAGCTGGGGACCTAGCAATCAGCCCCAGCATTTT	CASSWGPSNQPQHF